These 26 T cell receptor beta chains came from one sample sequenced in a study of shared clonotypes between healthy human individuals. Profiled with immunoSEQ multiplex PCR; TCRdb holds only in-frame clones, not every one. The data hold some 380,000 clones, with about 96% observed a single time. Specimen: memory CD8+ T cells sorted from blood. Subset defined: CD45RO+ cells pooled with CCR7-negative TemRA cells. The receptors come from a man aged 30 to 45 in good health.

V and J are TRBV2 and TRBJ1-2; no clear D gene. The CDR3 runs 13 residues. Germline lookup yields CDR1 SNHLY and CDR2 FYNNEI. V lost 4 bases and J lost 3, with 9 bases in between. CDR3 sequence reads: CASSGSADYGYTF. CDR3 nucleotides: TGTGCCAGCAGTGGGTCGGCAGACTATGGCTACACCTTC. Full variable domain (missing parts from reference TRBV2 and TRBJ1-2): EPEVTQTPSHQVTQMGQEVILRCVPISNHLYFYWYRQILGQKVEFLVSFYNNEISEKSEIFDDQFSVERPDGSNFTLKIRSTKLEDSAMYFCASSGSADYGYTFGSGTRLTVV.

CDR3 in DNA: TGTGCCAGCAGCTTTCGGGACAGGGGACAGCCCCAGCATTTT. This gives the protein CASSFRDRGQPQHF. The V gene is TRBV7-9, the J gene TRBJ1-5; the match to TRBD1 covers 10 bases. The CDR3 runs to 14 residues. Looked up from germline, CDR1 is SEHNR and CDR2 is FQNEAQ (reference sequence). V shed 3 bases, J shed 7 bases, and the junction held 3 bases outside the gene matches.

The V gene is TRBV25-1, the J gene TRBJ2-3; D uncertain. CDR1 MGHDK and CDR2 SYGVNS come from the germline V gene. V lost 2 bases to trimming and J lost 3 bases, with 12 bases between them. The CDR3 is 15 residues long. This chain's CDR3 is CASSEPEVRTDTQYF. CDR3 bases: TGTGCCAGCAGTGAACCCGAGGTTAGGACAGATACGCAGTATTTT.

This chain joins TRBV5-1 and TRBJ2-5; 9 bases are shared with TRBD1. The length of the CDR3 is 17 residues. The V and J ends lost 0 bases and 2 bases, in that order; junction bases with no gene match: 8. CDR1 is SGHRS, CDR2 YFSETQ, per germline. In DNA, the CDR3 is TGCGCCAGCAGCTTGGCCCCCGGGACAGGGATTCAAGAGACCCAGTACTTC. Its translation is CASSLAPGTGIQETQYF.

The chain is built from TRBV14 and TRBJ2-1, with 7 bases identical to TRBD2. V trimming: 3 bases; J trimming: 5 bases; junction bases outside the gene matches: 10. Germline V gene data show CDR1 as SGHDN and CDR2 as FVKESK. The CDR3 has 16 residues. CDR3 amino acids: CASSHPGGSTHNEQFF. The DNA of the CDR3 is TGTGCCAGCAGCCACCCTGGCGGGAGTACCCACAATGAGCAGTTCTTC.

The chain recombines TRBV5-4 with TRBJ2-5, with 11 bases aligning to TRBD2. V was pared by 4 bases and J by 4 bases, with 6 bases of the junction left unmatched. Germline V gives CDR1 SGHNT, CDR2 YYREEE (reference sequence). The CDR3 loop spans 15 amino acids. CDR3 in amino acids: CASSSETSGIETQYF. CDR3 bases: TGTGCCAGCAGCAGCGAGACTAGCGGGATAGAGACCCAGTACTTC.

J is TRBJ2-2 and V is TRBV6-6, with 7 bases lining up with TRBD1. Germline V gene sequence: CDR1 MNHNY, CDR2 SVGAGI (reference sequence). Unmatched junction bases numbered 7, after V lost 5 bases and J lost 7 bases. The length of the CDR3 is 14 residues. The CDR3 loop is CASSVRTGRGELFF. CDR3 DNA: TGTGCCAGCAGTGTTAGGACAGGTCGCGGGGAGCTGTTTTTT.

The chain combines TRBV28 with TRBJ2-7; no clear D. Trimming took 1 base from V and 6 from J, leaving 4 bases between them. Per germline, CDR1 MDHEN and CDR2 SYDVKM. The CDR3 has 11 amino acids. The CDR3 here is CASSLSSEQYF. The CDR3, as DNA: TGTGCCAGCAGTTTATCTAGCGAGCAGTACTTC.

Here the CDR3 DNA reads TGTGCCAGCAGCTTTTCGACAGCTTCCTACGAGCAGTACTTC. It translates to CASSFSTASYEQYF. This chain links TRBV7-2 with TRBJ2-7; maybe TRBD1 (5 bases). This CDR3 has 14 amino acids. V gave up 3 bases and J gave up 1 base, with 10 bases separating them. Germline V gene lookup returns CDR1 SGHTA and CDR2 FQGNSA.

The V call is TRBV2, the J call TRBJ2-7; D is perhaps TRBD2 (5 bases). Trimming shortened V by 7 bases and J by 2 bases, and 15 bases separated the two germline ends. The germline gives CDR1 SNHLY, CDR2 FYNNEI. The CDR3 is 14 amino acids. Written as DNA, the CDR3 is TGTGCCAGCACTGGAGGAACCTCCCCCTACGAGCAGTACTTC. The encoded protein is CASTGGTSPYEQYF.

The V call is TRBV11-2, the J call TRBJ2-2; TRBD2 matches 11 bases. The V and J ends lost 1 base and 2 bases, in that order; junction bases with no gene match: 3. CDR3 length equals 17 residues. Germline CDR1 and CDR2: SGHAT and FQNNGV. The CDR3 DNA reads TGTGCCAGCAGCTTAGCCACTAGCGGGAGTAACACCGGGGAGCTGTTTTTT. Translated: CASSLATSGSNTGELFF.

The rearrangement joins TRBV27 to TRBJ2-1; 7 bases match TRBD2. J was trimmed by 6 bases and V by 2 bases; bases with no gene match: 7. The germline V gene encodes CDR1 MNHEY and CDR2 SMNVEV (reference sequence). The CDR3 runs 15 residues. CDR3 sequence (DNA): TGTGCCAGCAGTTTAGGTGGGAGGGCCCTCAATGAGCAGTTCTTC. It specifies CASSLGGRALNEQFF.

The rearrangement uses TRBV27 and TRBJ1-2, with D hard to call. The germline gives CDR1 MNHEY, CDR2 SMNVEV (reference sequence). Trimming took off 4 bases at V and 4 bases at J, with 7 bases between the two ends. This CDR3 region has 12 residues. CDR3 DNA: TGTGCCAGCAGTTCCCCGCGCTATGGCTACACCTTC. Protein sequence: CASSSPRYGYTF.

DNA of the CDR3: TGTGCCACCAGCGGGGGGAGGCAGTCGAACTATGGCTACACCTTC. Translating it yields CATSGGRQSNYGYTF. J is TRBJ1-2 and V is TRBV15; possible D gene TRBD1, 5 bases. Germline V CDR1 and CDR2: LNHNV, YYDKDF (reference sequence). CDR3 size: 15 residues. Trimming removed 5 bases at V and 2 bases at J, with 15 bases between.

This chain links TRBV27 with TRBJ2-3; D perhaps matches TRBD2 (6 bases). From germline, CDR1 is MNHEY and CDR2 SMNVEV (reference sequence). This CDR3 is built from 17 residues. V was trimmed by 4 bases and J by 0 bases, leaving 17 bases between them. The CDR3 loop is CASSSDRLLASTDTQYF. The CDR3 DNA sequence: TGTGCCAGCAGTTCCGACCGACTACTAGCTAGCACAGATACGCAGTATTTT.

As DNA, the CDR3 is TGTGCCACCTCCGCGGGCGGGAGGGCCTACGAGCAGTACTTC. It encodes CATSAGGRAYEQYF. The rearrangement joins TRBV28 to TRBJ2-7, with 9 nucleotides matching TRBD2. V lost 10 bases to trimming and J lost 2 bases; unmatched junction nucleotides: 9. This CDR3 spans 14 amino acids. Germline V lookup: CDR1 MDHEN, CDR2 SYDVKM.

Points on this clone: One base away lies a much larger clone, so this may be a sequencing read error. Other DNA sequences in this specimen translate into the identical CDR3. The rearrangement joins TRBV2 to TRBJ2-5; no clear D. CDR3 length: 10 amino acids. V lost 3 bases to trimming and J lost 5 bases, with 1 base between them. From germline, CDR1 is SNHLY and CDR2 FYNNEI. For the CDR3, the DNA is TGTGCCAGCAGTGAGGAGACCCAGTACTTC. This codes for CASSEETQYF.

The chain's CDR3 is CASSLYSGRPDTQYF. CDR3 coding DNA: TGCGCCAGCAGCTTGTATAGCGGGAGACCAGATACGCAGTATTTT. The chain links TRBV5-1 to TRBJ2-3; the match to TRBD2 covers 9 bases. Germline CDR1 reads SGHRS; CDR2 reads YFSETQ. The trim removed 1 base at V and 4 bases at J, leaving 4 bases unmatched. The CDR3 totals 15 residues. The full variable domain, with the rest looked up from reference TRBV5-1 and TRBJ2-3, is KAGVTQTPRYLIKTRGQQVTLSCSPISGHRSVSWYQQTPGQGLQFLFEYFSETQRNKGNFPGRFSGRQFSNSRSEMNVSTLELGDSALYLCASSLYSGRPDTQYFGPGTRLTVL.

The J gene is TRBJ2-1, the V gene TRBV6-4; TRBD2 is a possible D gene (6 bases). The germline CDR1 and CDR2 sequences are MRHNA and SNTAGT. Trimming removed 8 bases from V and 4 bases from J, with 18 bases in between. The length of the CDR3 is 15 residues. CDR3 protein: CASGAGLAPYNEQFF. CDR3 DNA: TGTGCCAGCGGTGCCGGCCTAGCGCCTTACAATGAGCAGTTCTTC.

The J gene is TRBJ2-5, the V gene TRBV5-4; D is unclear. V dropped 2 bases and J dropped 4 bases, with 6 bases sitting between them. CDR1 is SGHNT and CDR2 is YYREEE in the germline V gene (reference sequence). CDR3 length: 12 residues. CDR3 DNA sequence: TGTGCCAGCAGCTTTCCCCTAGAGACCCAGTACTTC. Protein product: CASSFPLETQYF.

This clone was observed a single time. The chain couples TRBV5-4 to TRBJ1-3; D call uncertain. V shed 1 base and J shed 4 bases, with 12 bases lying between them. The CDR3 length is 15 residues. The germline gives CDR1 SGHNT, CDR2 YYREEE (reference sequence). CDR3 region: CASSLTGVPGNTIYF. CDR3 DNA: TGTGCCAGCAGCTTGACTGGTGTACCGGGAAACACCATATATTTT.

This rearrangement joins TRBV28 to TRBJ1-1; 11 bases agree with TRBD1. The V gene end was trimmed by 3 bases and the J gene end by 3 bases; junction bases not matched to a gene: 0. The CDR3 covers 14 residues. Germline V gene lookup returns CDR1 MDHEN and CDR2 SYDVKM. The CDR3 region has the DNA TGTGCCAGCAGTTTGGACAGGGGGCACACTGAAGCTTTCTTT. Protein product: CASSLDRGHTEAFF.

CDR3 in amino acids: CASGGRAEYYEQFF. In DNA, the CDR3 is TGTGCCAGCGGCGGGAGGGCCGAATACTATGAGCAGTTCTTC. V gene TRBV2 combines with J gene TRBJ2-1; 9 bases map to TRBD2. The CDR3 contains 14 residues. V dropped 8 bases and J dropped 8; count of bases not matched to a gene: 10. Per germline, CDR1 SNHLY and CDR2 FYNNEI.

The genes are TRBV25-1 and TRBJ2-3; D remains ambiguous. V was trimmed by 3 bases and J by 5 bases, leaving 15 bases between them. Germline assignment: CDR1 MGHDK and CDR2 SYGVNS. This CDR3 is 15 amino acids long. DNA for the CDR3: TGTGCCAGCAGTGAGATTGGGGTAGGTCAAGATACGCAGTATTTT. As protein: CASSEIGVGQDTQYF.

The chain carries TRBV28 and TRBJ2-6; no reliable D call. The CDR3 has 15 amino acids. Trimming removed 3 bases at V and 0 bases at J, with 6 bases between. Germline V lookup: CDR1 MDHEN, CDR2 SYDVKM. In DNA form, the CDR3 reads TGTGCCAGCAGTTTGGAGCCCTCTGGGGCCAACGTCCTGACTTTC. This translates into CASSLEPSGANVLTF. The entire variable domain, with the rest obtained from reference TRBV28 and TRBJ2-6, is as follows: DVKVTQSSRYLVKRTGEKVFLECVQDMDHENMFWYRQDPGLGLRLIYFSYDVKMKEKGDIPEGYSVSREKKERFSLILESASTNQTSMYLCASSLEPSGANVLTFGAGSRLTVL.

The chain recombines TRBV5-8 with TRBJ2-7, with a tentative D call TRBD1 (6 bases). V lost 2 bases and J lost 5, with 14 bases in between. The CDR3 extends over 14 amino acids. CDR1 and CDR2 (germline): SGHTS, YDEGEE. In nucleotides, the CDR3 is TGTGCCAGCAGCTTTACACAGGGATCCCACGAGCAGTACTTC. Protein sequence: CASSFTQGSHEQYF.